These 4 T cell receptor beta chains were sequenced from one sample in a study of T cells in Graves' hyperthyroidism and ophthalmopathy. Amplification targeted TCR beta CDR3 regions from RNA transcripts. The HTBI primer set drove a first-round RT-PCR of the TCR CDR3. TCRdb reprocessed the multiplex PCR reads via MiXCR and lists one record per CDR3 protein. The profile shows almost 250,000 distinct CDR3 sequences, roughly a quarter of them singletons. The sequenced material came from blood. These TCRs come from a woman between 40 and 50 years old with Graves' ophthalmopathy.

The chain carries TRBV7-3 and TRBJ1-1; maybe TRBD1 (6 bases). V lost 3 bases to trimming and J lost 1 base, with 21 bases between them. This CDR3 has 18 amino acids. Looked up from germline, CDR1 is SGHTA and CDR2 is FQGTGA. This CDR3 reads CASSFTWTYRTENTEAFF. The CDR3 DNA follows: TGTGCCAGCAGCTTCACGTGGACATACCGGACAGAGAACACTGAAGCTTTCTTT. Supplemented by reference TRBV7-3 and TRBJ1-1, the full variable domain reads GAGVSQTPSNKVTEKGKYVELRCDPISGHTALYWYRQSLGQGPEFLIYFQGTGAADDSGLPNDRFFAVRPEGSVSTLKIQRTERGDSAVYLCASSFTWTYRTENTEAFFGQGTRLTVV.

The chain is built from TRBV5-1 and TRBJ1-1; TRBD1 matches 9 bases. Germline assignment: CDR1 SGHRS and CDR2 YFSETQ. Trimming took 3 bases from V and 6 from J; bases not matched to a gene: 3. The CDR3 loop spans 13 amino acids. CDR3 sequence: CASSWDREAEAFF. The DNA for the CDR3 is TGCGCCAGCAGCTGGGACAGGGAGGCTGAAGCTTTCTTT.

The sample holds many counts of this clonotype. The J gene is TRBJ2-2, the V gene TRBV7-3; possibly TRBD1 for D (6 bases). CDR1 and CDR2 (germline): SGHTA, FQGTGA. This CDR3 is built from 14 residues. V gave up 2 bases and J gave up 7 bases, with 11 bases separating them. The CDR3 DNA follows: TGTGCCAGCAGCTTATCGCAGGGGTTCGGGGAGCTGTTTTTT. It yields the protein CASSLSQGFGELFF.

J is TRBJ2-6 and V is TRBV28; D is unresolved. Trimming left V 4 bases short and J 2 bases short, with 12 bases between. The CDR3 extends over 16 amino acids. CDR1 MDHEN and CDR2 SYDVKM come from the germline V gene. This chain's CDR3 is CASSSKQIAGANVLTF. The CDR3 DNA sequence: TGTGCCAGCAGTTCAAAACAAATAGCTGGGGCCAACGTCCTGACTTTC. Combining the CDR3 with reference TRBV28 and TRBJ2-6 gives the whole variable domain DVKVTQSSRYLVKRTGEKVFLECVQDMDHENMFWYRQDPGLGLRLIYFSYDVKMKEKGDIPEGYSVSREKKERFSLILESASTNQTSMYLCASSSKQIAGANVLTFGAGSRLTVL.